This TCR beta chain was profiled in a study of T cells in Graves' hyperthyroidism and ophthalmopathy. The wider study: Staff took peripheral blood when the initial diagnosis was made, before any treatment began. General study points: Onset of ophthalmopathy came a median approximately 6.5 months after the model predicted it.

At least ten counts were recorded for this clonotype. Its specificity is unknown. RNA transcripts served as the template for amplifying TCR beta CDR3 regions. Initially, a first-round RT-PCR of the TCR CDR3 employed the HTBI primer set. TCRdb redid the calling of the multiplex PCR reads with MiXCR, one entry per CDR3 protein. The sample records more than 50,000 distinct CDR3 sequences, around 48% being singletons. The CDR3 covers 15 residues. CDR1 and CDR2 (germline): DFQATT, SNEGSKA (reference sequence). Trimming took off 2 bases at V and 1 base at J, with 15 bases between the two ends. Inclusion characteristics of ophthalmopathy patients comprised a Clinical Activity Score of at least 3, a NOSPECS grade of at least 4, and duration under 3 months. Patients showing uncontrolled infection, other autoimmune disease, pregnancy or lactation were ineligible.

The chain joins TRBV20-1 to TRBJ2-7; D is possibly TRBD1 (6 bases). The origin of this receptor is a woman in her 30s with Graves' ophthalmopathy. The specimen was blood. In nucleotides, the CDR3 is TGCAGTGCTAGATCTCGCACAGGGACATCCTACGAGCAGTACTTC. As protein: CSARSRTGTSYEQYF.